This T cell receptor (beta chain) was sequenced during a study of control samples from healthy donors and cancer patients (TCRdb year 2020). As concerns this clone: Its antigen is unknown. Base qualities are not at hand, and no much larger clone is one base apart.

Receptors were amplified or captured by the immunoSEQ multiplex PCR assay. Here the immuneACCESS table is served through TCRdb, limited to in-frame sequences with V and J called. Missing clones are a known gap in these copies; in checked studies unresolved V genes cover under half, and the rest lacks a known reason. Present in this sample are about 140,000 clones, about 91% of which were seen just once. The ten largest clones take up over 1.5% of the sample. According to the germline V gene, CDR1 reads SNHLY and CDR2 reads FYNNEI. Spanning cysteine to phenylalanine, the CDR3 consists of 14 amino acids. Left in the record is the CDR3 DNA by itself, 42 bases read in frame from the first base. Relative to germline, V is 4 bases shorter and J is 3 bases shorter, with 10 bases between their ends.

The sample taken for sequencing was blood. The receptor chain draws on TRBV2 and TRBJ1-5; a confident D gene designation cannot be given. The TCR originated in a man in his late teens or twenties in good health. The CDR3 region: CASSAGSPNQPQHF. The base sequence is TGTGCCAGCAGTGCAGGCAGTCCCAATCAGCCCCAGCATTTT.